This T cell receptor (beta chain) emerged from a study of blood T cells in healthy people across ages. General study results and limits: In these data, TCR beta diversity tracked strongly with naive T cell percentage.

A second PCR of 7 to 11 cycles used a sample-barcoded 5' primer and a J-beta primer mix. Each cDNA was tagged by a template-switch adaptor containing 12 random nucleotides. TCRdb fed the 5' RACE reads into MiXCR, producing one record per CDR3 protein. The top ten hold 45% to 65% of the sample, which has 350,000 to 450,000 distinct CDR3 sequences, about 52% seen once. This clonotype occurred a few times. Its antigen is still unknown. The CDR3 spans 12 residues. The V end was cut by 11 bases, the J end by 6 bases, with 14 bases between. Germline V gene data show CDR1 as MNHEY and CDR2 as SMNVEV (reference sequence).

This sequence joins TRBV27 and TRBJ2-1, with unresolved D. The sample comprised blood. The origin of this receptor is a man between 60 and 75 years old in good health. CDR3 amino acids: CALPQRSNEQFF. DNA of the CDR3: TGTGCCCTCCCCCAACGCAGCAATGAGCAGTTCTTC.